This is a list of T cell receptor beta chains from one sample in a study of read filtering for tumor transcriptome and immune sequencing. One entry per CDR3 protein, called by TCRdb with MiXCR from the reads. The repertoire includes over 50,000 distinct CDR3 sequences, around 20% of them detected once, and approximately 11% sits in the top ten. Sequenced: a population of CD138-negative cells sorted from bone marrow. The receptors here all came from a donor at least 40 years old with multiple myeloma. Each CDR3 is given with its conserved first and last residue. The D gene is left open where the match is weak. Some rows have no size entry. The others give once, few or many, or a class for an expanded clone.

- many TRBJ2-3 TRBV19 CASTQGSGDTQYF TGTGCCAGCACTCAGGGGTCGGGAGATACGCAGTATTTT
TRBD2 many TRBJ2-1 TRBV2 CASKLGLARYNEQFF TGTGCCAGCAAACTCGGACTAGCGCGTTACAATGAGCAGTTCTTC
- many TRBJ2-5 TRBV29-1 CSVESRGETQYF TGCAGCGTTGAAAGTAGGGGAGAGACCCAGTACTTC
- - TRBJ1-6 TRBV9 CASSTTGIDSPLHF TGTGCCAGCAGCACAACAGGGATCGATTCACCCCTCCACTTT
- many TRBJ1-4 TRBV27 CASSLNRYNEKLFF TGTGCCAGCAGTTTAAACAGATATAATGAAAAACTGTTTTTT
- - TRBJ1-1 TRBV2 CASSDKRNTEAFF TGTGCCAGCAGCGACAAAAGGAACACTGAAGCTTTCTTT
- - TRBJ2-3 TRBV6-1 CASSVSSEGSQYF TGTGCCAGCAGTGTGTCTAGCGAGGGTTCGCAGTATTTT
TRBD1 many TRBJ1-5 TRBV6-2/TRBV6-3 CASNYRGYSNQPQHF TGTGCCAGCAATTACAGGGGTTATAGCAATCAGCCCCAGCATTTT
TRBD2 many TRBJ2-1 TRBV12-3/TRBV12-4 CASSSGGNNEQFF TGTGCCAGCTCGAGCGGGGGAAACAATGAGCAGTTCTTC
TRBD2 many TRBJ2-1 TRBV5-1 CASSDPTSGSNEQFF TGCGCCAGCAGCGACCCGACTAGCGGGAGTAATGAGCAGTTCTTC
TRBD2 many TRBJ2-2 TRBV20-1 CSARDRGRGTGELFF TGCAGTGCTAGGGATCGCGGGAGGGGGACCGGGGAGCTGTTTTTT
- - TRBJ2-2 TRBV18 CASSPDGLAANTGELFF TGTGCCAGCTCACCAGACGGACTGGCCGCGAACACCGGGGAGCTGTTTTTT
- many TRBJ1-1 TRBV5-6 CASSLDPVEVAFF TGTGCCAGCAGCTTGGATCCTGTGGAAGTAGCTTTCTTT
TRBD1 many TRBJ2-1 TRBV27 CASSSLGTGPVDDNEQFF TGTGCCAGCAGTTCGCTAGGGACAGGCCCCGTAGATGACAATGAGCAGTTCTTC
- few TRBJ1-6 TRBV2 CASGRGYNSPLPF TGTGCCAGCGGACGGGGATATAATTCACCCCTCCCCTTT
- - TRBJ2-3 TRBV29-1 CSALASTDTQYF TGCAGCGCTCTAGCTAGCACAGATACGCAGTATTTT
- many TRBJ2-3 TRBV19 CASSPDPYRANEGTDTQYF TGTGCCAGTAGTCCAGACCCTTATCGTGCTAACGAAGGGACAGATACGCAGTATTTT
- - TRBJ2-1 TRBV5-1 CASSYHWGNEQFF TGCGCCAGCAGCTACCACTGGGGGAATGAGCAGTTCTTC
- many TRBJ1-1 TRBV20-1 CSAKSTHPNTEAFF TGCAGTGCTAAGTCAACCCACCCGAACACTGAAGCTTTCTTT
- - TRBJ1-5 TRBV6-2/TRBV6-3 CASSKTGLGQPQHF TGTGCCAGCAGTAAGACAGGTCTTGGTCAGCCCCAGCATTTT
TRBD1 many TRBJ2-1 TRBV29-1 CSGWANRGRNEQFF TGCAGCGGATGGGCGAACAGGGGGCGGAATGAGCAGTTCTTC
TRBD1 - TRBJ1-3 TRBV19 CASNEGATGNTIYF TGTGCCAGTAATGAGGGGGCGACTGGAAACACCATATATTTT
- - TRBJ1-2 TRBV27 CASSRQRLYGSTF TGTGCCAGCAGTCGACAGAGACTCTATGGCTCCACCTTC
- many TRBJ1-1 TRBV3-1 CASSQDGGNTEAFF TGTGCCAGCAGCCAAGATGGGGGGAACACTGAAGCTTTCTTT
TRBD2 many TRBJ2-7 TRBV12-3/TRBV12-4 CASSLSLAGVEQYF TGTGCCAGCAGTTTGAGTCTAGCGGGGGTTGAGCAGTACTTC
TRBD2 - TRBJ2-1 TRBV10-1 CASNQGTSRDERFF TGCGCCAGCAATCAGGGGACTAGCCGCGATGAGCGGTTCTTC
TRBD2 many TRBJ2-5 TRBV20-1 CSARDISGGDQETQYF TGCAGTGCTAGAGATATCAGCGGGGGGGACCAAGAGACCCAGTACTTC
TRBD2 many TRBJ2-1 TRBV7-9 CASSTKLAGMNEQFF TGTGCCAGCAGTACTAAACTAGCGGGGATGAATGAGCAGTTCTTC
- - TRBJ1-3 TRBV19 CASRAPGSSGNTIYF TGTGCCAGCCGAGCCCCAGGGAGCTCTGGAAACACCATATATTTT
- many TRBJ1-5 TRBV4-2 CASSQSWDIDQPQHF TGTGCCAGCAGCCAAAGCTGGGACATCGATCAGCCCCAGCATTTT
TRBD2 many TRBJ2-3 TRBV29-1 CSVGTSGTDTQYF TGCAGCGTTGGCACTAGCGGCACAGATACGCAGTATTTT
- many TRBJ2-7 TRBV28 CASSQNYEQYF TGTGCCAGCAGCCAGAACTACGAGCAGTACTTC
TRBD2 - TRBJ2-1 TRBV20-1 CSARDRRENERFF TGCAGTGCTAGGGATCGGCGGGAGAATGAGCGGTTCTTC
- - TRBJ2-2 TRBV21-1 CASSKDVPTGGDTGELFF TGTGCCAGCAGCAAAGATGTCCCGACAGGGGGGGACACCGGGGAGCTGTTTTTT
- - TRBJ2-2 TRBV19 CASSIGGSVTGKLFF TGTGCCAGTAGTATCGGTGGGAGTGTCACCGGGAAGCTGTTTTTT
TRBD2 many TRBJ2-7 TRBV20-1 CSANSGRGSYEQYF TGCAGTGCTAATAGCGGGAGGGGGTCCTACGAGCAGTACTTC
TRBD1 many TRBJ2-1 TRBV6-6 CASSQRQGPYNEQFF TGTGCCAGCAGTCAAAGACAGGGTCCCTACAATGAGCAGTTCTTC
TRBD1 many TRBJ2-6 TRBV4-1 CASSPGQGSSGANVLTF TGCGCCAGCAGCCCCGGACAGGGAAGCTCTGGGGCCAACGTCCTGACTTTC
TRBD2 many TRBJ2-3 TRBV30 CAWSAGGGGMADTQYF TGTGCCTGGAGTGCCGGGGGGGGCGGGATGGCAGATACGCAGTATTTT
- many TRBJ2-3 TRBV5-1 CASRPTNRAFTDTQYF TGCGCCAGCAGACCTACTAACAGGGCCTTCACAGATACGCAGTATTTT
TRBD2 many TRBJ2-1 TRBV7-6 CASSDTVTSGSSQFF TGTGCCAGCAGCGATACCGTCACTAGCGGGAGTTCTCAGTTCTTC
- - TRBJ2-2 TRBV6-1 CASGDRSREPNTGELFF TGTGCCAGCGGAGACAGGAGCCGCGAACCTAACACCGGGGAGCTGTTTTTT
TRBD1 - TRBJ1-2 TRBV29-1 CSVRTGLGDGYTF TGCAGCGTCAGGACAGGGCTAGGGGATGGCTACACCTTC
TRBD1 medium-sized TRBJ2-1 TRBV18 CASSPYRGEDNEQFF TGTGCCAGCTCACCTTACAGGGGGGAGGACAATGAGCAGTTCTTC
- many TRBJ2-7 TRBV14 CASSLGTASPFPTLTF TGTGCCAGCAGCCTCGGGACGGCGTCTCCTTTTCCTACGTTGACCTTC
- many TRBJ1-2 TRBV12-3/TRBV12-4 CASSSPSIRVGYGYTF TGTGCCAGCAGTTCCCCCTCAATAAGAGTCGGATATGGCTACACCTTC
TRBD2 many TRBJ2-3 TRBV29-1 CSGGGGLAAGTDTQYF TGCAGCGGGGGGGGGGGACTAGCGGCAGGCACAGATACGCAGTATTTT
TRBD1 many TRBJ2-6 TRBV20-1 CSAPQGAGANVLTF TGCAGTGCCCCTCAGGGGGCTGGGGCCAACGTCCTGACTTTC
- many TRBJ2-6 TRBV6-2/TRBV6-3 CASSHLLGGSGANVLTF TGTGCCAGCAGTCACCTCCTCGGGGGCTCTGGGGCCAACGTCCTGACTTTC
TRBD2 many TRBJ2-5 TRBV5-8 CASSYTALSGGGETQYF TGTGCCAGCAGCTACACAGCCCTTAGCGGGGGAGGAGAGACCCAGTACTTC
- many TRBJ1-5 TRBV2 CASTPAYSNQPQHF TGTGCCAGCACGCCCGCTTATAGCAATCAGCCCCAGCATTTT
- many TRBJ2-1 TRBV5-1 CASSFPRGSYNEQFF TGCGCCAGCAGCTTCCCAAGGGGTTCCTACAATGAGCAGTTCTTC
TRBD1 many TRBJ1-1 TRBV20-1 CSAGQGGTEAFF TGCAGTGCTGGACAGGGGGGCACTGAAGCTTTCTTT
TRBD2 many TRBJ2-3 TRBV7-9 CASSLVLAGATDTQYF TGTGCCAGCAGCTTAGTGCTAGCGGGGGCCACAGATACGCAGTATTTT
TRBD1 many TRBJ2-1 TRBV7-9 CASSLGQGLGEQFF TGTGCCAGCAGCTTGGGACAGGGGCTGGGGGAGCAGTTCTTC